In its sample, the clone carrying this T cell receptor beta chain was seen once. The target antigen is unknown. Trimming cost V 3 bases and J 4 bases, with 10 bases left between them. The CDR3 has 14 residues. Germline V lookup: CDR1 LNHDA, CDR2 SQIVND (reference sequence). The sample originates from a study of cytomegalovirus exposure and HLA in healthy donors. General observations from the study: Overall, about 160 TCR beta chains were annotated as cytomegalovirus-associated.

Primers for the PCR totalled 60 Vbeta and 13 Jbeta. Assay used: immunoSEQ multiplex PCR; TCRdb lists only in-frame clones, some missing. The table shows about 190,000 clones, with almost 75% occurring only once. The origin of this receptor is a woman aged 30 to 39 in good health and CMV-seropositive. Input material: PBMCs. This chain connects TRBV19 to TRBJ2-4; perhaps TRBD1 as D (5 bases). CDR3 amino acids: CASSIEQEKNIQYF. CDR3 nucleotides: TGTGCCAGTAGTATTGAACAGGAGAAAAACATTCAGTACTTC.